This TCR beta chain was documented in a study of T cell responses to AZD1222 COVID-19 vaccine. Overall study results and limits: Spike-spanning, vaccine-associated CD4 TCRs were dominant at 160-218 and 743-854.

Deletions cut 2 bases from V and 1 base from J, with 21 bases between. Germline V lookup: CDR1 LNHNV, CDR2 YYDKDF (reference sequence). This CDR3 contains 19 residues. The assay was immunoSEQ multiplex PCR, and TCRdb's table has in-frame clones only and misses some. The sample has some 140,000 clones, 91% seen once. As for this clone: What it binds is not known.

This chain connects TRBV15 to TRBJ2-1; D might be TRBD1 (6 bases). The sequencing used peripheral blood, collected 28 days after the second AZD1222 dose. This sequence was found in an adult who received the AZD1222 COVID-19 vaccine. CDR3 region: CATSRNGGRSSASYNEQFF. CDR3 bases: TGTGCCACCAGCAGAAATGGGGGCCGTAGTAGCGCGTCCTACAATGAGCAGTTCTTC.